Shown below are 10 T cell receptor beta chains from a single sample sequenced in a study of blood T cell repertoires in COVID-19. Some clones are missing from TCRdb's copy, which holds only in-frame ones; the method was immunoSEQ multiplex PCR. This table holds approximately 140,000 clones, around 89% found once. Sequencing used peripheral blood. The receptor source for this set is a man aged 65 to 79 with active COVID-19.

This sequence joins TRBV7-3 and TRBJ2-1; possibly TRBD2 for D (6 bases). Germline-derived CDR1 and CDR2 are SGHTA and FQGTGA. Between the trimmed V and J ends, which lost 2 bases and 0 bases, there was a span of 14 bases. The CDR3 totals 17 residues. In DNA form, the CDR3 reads TGTGCCAGCAGCTTACTGGCTAGCGCGAGCTCCTACAATGAGCAGTTCTTC. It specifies CASSLLASASSYNEQFF.

Here the CDR3 reads CASSSAIAGNEQYF. CDR3 DNA: TGTGCCAGCAGCTCCGCGATAGCTGGCAACGAGCAGTACTTC. The chain combines TRBV7-2 with TRBJ2-7, with D uncertain. From germline, CDR1 is SGHTA and CDR2 FQGNSA. CDR3 length: 14 amino acids. Deletions cut 4 bases from V and 5 bases from J, with 15 bases between.

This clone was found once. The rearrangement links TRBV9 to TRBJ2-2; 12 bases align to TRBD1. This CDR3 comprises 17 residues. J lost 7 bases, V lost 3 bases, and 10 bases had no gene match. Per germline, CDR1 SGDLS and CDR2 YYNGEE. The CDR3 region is CASSALGTGGAGGELFF. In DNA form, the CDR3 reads TGTGCCAGCAGCGCGCTAGGGACAGGGGGCGCCGGCGGGGAGCTGTTTTTT.

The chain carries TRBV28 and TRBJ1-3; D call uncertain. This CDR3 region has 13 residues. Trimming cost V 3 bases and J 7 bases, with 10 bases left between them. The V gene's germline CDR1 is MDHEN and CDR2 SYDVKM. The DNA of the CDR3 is TGTGCCAGCAGTTTTCAAGGGAGGAACACCATATATTTT. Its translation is CASSFQGRNTIYF. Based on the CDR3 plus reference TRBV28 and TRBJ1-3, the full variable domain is DVKVTQSSRYLVKRTGEKVFLECVQDMDHENMFWYRQDPGLGLRLIYFSYDVKMKEKGDIPEGYSVSREKKERFSLILESASTNQTSMYLCASSFQGRNTIYFGEGSWLTVV.

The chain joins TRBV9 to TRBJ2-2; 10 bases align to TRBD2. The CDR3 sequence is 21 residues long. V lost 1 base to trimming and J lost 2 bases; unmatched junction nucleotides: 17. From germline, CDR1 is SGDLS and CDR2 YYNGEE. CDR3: CASSVNRGDSLAGANTGELFF. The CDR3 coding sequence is TGTGCCAGCAGCGTAAACCGGGGGGACAGCCTAGCGGGAGCTAACACCGGGGAGCTGTTTTTT.

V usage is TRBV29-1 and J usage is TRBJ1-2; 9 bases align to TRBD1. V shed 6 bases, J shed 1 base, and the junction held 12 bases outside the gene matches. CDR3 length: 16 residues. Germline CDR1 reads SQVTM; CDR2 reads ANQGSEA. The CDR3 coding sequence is TGCAGCGTCGCAGCCCTCCGACAGGGGGATAACTATGGCTACACCTTC. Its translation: CSVAALRQGDNYGYTF.

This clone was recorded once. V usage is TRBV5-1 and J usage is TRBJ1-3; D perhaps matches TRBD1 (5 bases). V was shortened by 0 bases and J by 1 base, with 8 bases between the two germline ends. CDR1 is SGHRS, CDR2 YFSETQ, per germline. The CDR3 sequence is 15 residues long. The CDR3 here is CASSLAGLSGNTIYF. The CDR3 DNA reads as TGCGCCAGCAGCTTGGCAGGGCTGTCTGGAAACACCATATATTTT. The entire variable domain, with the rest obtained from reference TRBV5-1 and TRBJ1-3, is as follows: KAGVTQTPRYLIKTRGQQVTLSCSPISGHRSVSWYQQTPGQGLQFLFEYFSETQRNKGNFPGRFSGRQFSNSRSEMNVSTLELGDSALYLCASSLAGLSGNTIYFGEGSWLTVV.

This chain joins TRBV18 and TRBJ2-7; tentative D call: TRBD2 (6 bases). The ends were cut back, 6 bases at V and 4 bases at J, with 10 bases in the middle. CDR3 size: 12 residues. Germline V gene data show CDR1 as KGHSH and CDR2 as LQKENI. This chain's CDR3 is CASSRGMYEQYF. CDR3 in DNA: TGTGCCAGCTCGCGGGGTATGTACGAGCAGTACTTC.

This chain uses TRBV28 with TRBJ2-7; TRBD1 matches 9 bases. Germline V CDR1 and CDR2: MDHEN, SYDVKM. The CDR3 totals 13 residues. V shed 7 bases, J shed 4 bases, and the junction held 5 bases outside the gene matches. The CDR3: CASTPGTGYEQYF. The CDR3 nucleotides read TGTGCCAGCACCCCCGGGACAGGGTACGAGCAGTACTTC. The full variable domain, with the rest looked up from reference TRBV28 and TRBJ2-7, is DVKVTQSSRYLVKRTGEKVFLECVQDMDHENMFWYRQDPGLGLRLIYFSYDVKMKEKGDIPEGYSVSREKKERFSLILESASTNQTSMYLCASTPGTGYEQYFGPGTRLTVT.

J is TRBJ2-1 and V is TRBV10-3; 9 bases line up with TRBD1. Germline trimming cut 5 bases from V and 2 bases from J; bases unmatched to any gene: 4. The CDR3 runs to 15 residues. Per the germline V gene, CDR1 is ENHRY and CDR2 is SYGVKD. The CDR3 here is CAISTGGRTYNEQFF. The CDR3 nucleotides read TGTGCCATCAGTACAGGGGGCAGGACCTACAATGAGCAGTTCTTC.